The 25 T cell receptor beta chains in this list originate from one sample, sequenced in a study of tumor and adjacent non-tumor tissue in lung cancer. No cell sorting was done before RNA was extracted from the tissue. TCRbeta libraries were built with three rounds of nested PCR, modified from ARM-PCR. TCRdb redid the calling of the multiplex PCR reads with MiXCR, one entry per CDR3 protein. This table has roughly 220,000 distinct CDR3 sequences, around 71% appearing once. The specimen sequenced was lung tumor tissue. The receptor set was obtained from a man aged 55 to 70 with non-small cell lung cancer.

In DNA, the CDR3 is TGTGCCAGCAGCTTAGACAGTATTCAGTACTTC. Encoded protein: CASSLDSIQYF. The rearrangement links TRBV11-3 to TRBJ2-4, with D hard to call. Germline CDR1 reads SGHNT; CDR2 reads YENEEA. The germline V and J ends were trimmed by 0 bases and 10 bases, with 4 bases remaining between them. The CDR3 is 11 residues long.

On this clonotype: One base away lies a much larger clone, so this may be a sequencing read error. The chain is built from TRBV6-1 and TRBJ2-3; 8 nucleotides agree with TRBD1. CDR3 length: 13 amino acids. Germline-derived CDR1 and CDR2 are MNHNS and SASEGT. CDR3 protein: CASGDRSTDAQYF. CDR3 bases: TGTGCCAGCGGGGACAGGAGCACAGATGCGCAGTATTTT.

This clonotype was recorded at least ten times. V is TRBV11-3 and J is TRBJ2-1, with TRBD2 matching 9 bases. V dropped 5 bases and J dropped 4; count of bases not matched to a gene: 6. CDR3 length: 15 residues. CDR1 is SGHNT and CDR2 is YENEEA in the germline V gene. CDR3 loop: CASSQGTSRYNEQFF. In DNA form, the CDR3 reads TGTGCCAGCAGCCAAGGGACTAGCAGGTACAATGAGCAGTTCTTC.

About this clonotype: A junction boundary mismatches the germline segment, possibly from a read error. The chain joins TRBV5-1 to TRBJ1-2; 10 bases are shared with TRBD1. Germline CDR1 and CDR2: SGHRS and YFSETQ. This CDR3 has 13 residues. CDR3 nucleotide sequence: TGCGCCAGCAGCTCGACAGGGGGCGGCGGCTGCACCTTC. It translates to CASSSTGGGGCTF.

Concerning this clonotype itself: As the CDR3 is not closed by the conserved phenylalanine or tryptophan, this likely results from a read error. V gene TRBV10-1 combines with J gene TRBJ1-1; D perhaps matches TRBD1 (5 bases). In germline, CDR1 is WNHNN, CDR2 SYGVQD (reference sequence). Trimming took 2 bases from V and 6 from J, leaving 13 bases between them. The CDR3 runs to 14 residues. CDR3 sequence reads: CASSEGDPQAEAFI. CDR3 DNA sequence: TGCGCCAGCAGTGAGGGGGACCCCCAAGCTGAAGCTTTCATT.

This clonotype showed up many times. The rearrangement joins TRBV12-3 or TRBV12-4 to TRBJ1-5, with TRBD1 matching 8 bases. V dropped 5 bases and J dropped 6; count of bases not matched to a gene: 15. This CDR3 has 17 residues. The CDR3: CASSPYSTGGEIQPQHF. For the CDR3, the DNA is TGTGCCAGCAGTCCTTACTCAACAGGGGGAGAAATTCAGCCCCAGCATTTT.

This chain joins TRBV20-1 and TRBJ1-5, with 7 nucleotides matching TRBD1. Germline assignment: CDR1 DFQATT and CDR2 SNEGSKA (reference sequence). The V gene end was trimmed by 0 bases and the J gene end by 1 base; junction bases not matched to a gene: 12. CDR3 length equals 18 residues. DNA of the CDR3: TGCAGTGCTAGAGAGGCCTCCAGGGGGGAACTGAGCAATCAGCCCCAGCATTTT. As protein: CSAREASRGELSNQPQHF.

This clonotype has a handful of counts. A read error may be the cause here, since a much bigger clone is one base away. V usage is TRBV29-1 and J usage is TRBJ1-2; no firm D call. The CDR3 sequence is 12 residues long. V was shortened by 6 bases and J by 8 bases, with 16 bases between the two germline ends. CDR1 SQVTM and CDR2 ANQGSEA come from the germline V gene. The CDR3 sequence: CSVWINELGYTF. CDR3 sequence (DNA): TGCAGCGTCTGGATAAACGAGCTCGGCTACACCTTC.

The V call is TRBV7-8, the J call TRBJ2-5; no reliable D call. Trimming took 0 bases from V and 4 from J, leaving 18 bases between them. Germline V gene lookup returns CDR1 SGHVS and CDR2 FQNEAQ. The CDR3 is 17 amino acids. CDR3 in amino acids: CASSLARLGSSRETQYF. The DNA for the CDR3 is TGTGCCAGCAGCTTAGCGAGATTGGGGTCCAGCCGAGAGACCCAGTACTTC.

The chain couples TRBV24-1 to TRBJ2-3, with 7 bases that match TRBD2. V gave up 0 bases and J gave up 5 bases; unmatched junction bases: 7. The CDR3 length is 16 residues. The germline V gene encodes CDR1 KGHDR and CDR2 SFDVKD. CDR3 loop: CATSDLHYGGEDTQYF. DNA of the CDR3: TGTGCCACCAGTGATTTGCACTATGGGGGGGAAGATACGCAGTATTTT.

In this sample, this clonotype turned up a few times. The junction shows a germline mismatch at one end, possibly a read error. This rearrangement joins TRBV20-1 to TRBJ2-3, with TRBD2 matching over 9 bases. The CDR3 length is 14 residues. Germline lookup yields CDR1 DFQATT and CDR2 SNEGSKA (reference sequence). The CDR3, as DNA: TGCAGTGCTGCCTCAGCGGGGGGCACAGATACGCGGTATTTT. Its translation: CSAASAGGTDTRYF.

V usage is TRBV12-5 and J usage is TRBJ2-5; 7 bases agree with TRBD1. This CDR3 has 14 amino acids. Germline lookup yields CDR1 LGHNT and CDR2 FRNRAP. Germline trimming cut 6 bases from V and 0 bases from J; bases unmatched to any gene: 4. CDR3: CASGPGTDQETQYF. The CDR3 coding sequence is TGTGCTAGTGGCCCGGGGACAGACCAAGAGACCCAGTACTTC.

With regard to this clonotype: Relative to the germline gene, one junction end is altered; a read error may explain this. The V and J genes are TRBV11-3 and TRBJ1-2; D unresolved. CDR3 length: 13 amino acids. CDR1 SGHNT and CDR2 YENEEA come from the germline V gene. This CDR3 reads CVSSRTRGYGYTF. The CDR3 DNA reads TGTGTCAGCAGCCGAACAAGAGGGTATGGCTACACCTTC.

Comment on this clonotype: The germline gene is not matched at one end of the junction; a read error may be the cause. CDR3 amino acids: CANSQEKGNYGYTF. In nucleotides, the CDR3 is TGTGCCAACAGCCAAGAGAAGGGCAACTATGGCTACACCTTC. The V and J genes are TRBV4-2 and TRBJ1-2; D not resolved. The germline V gene has CDR1 LGHNA and CDR2 YNFKEQ. The CDR3 contains 14 residues.

This chain joins TRBV20-1 and TRBJ2-3; D possibly uses TRBD1 or TRBD2 (5 bases each). This CDR3 is 14 amino acids long. In germline, CDR1 is DFQATT, CDR2 SNEGSKA (reference sequence). V was pared by 4 bases and J by 10 bases, with 21 bases between. The CDR3 loop reads CSATRDQPKGAQYF. The CDR3 region has the DNA TGCAGTGCTACTCGGGACCAGCCTAAGGGTGCGCAGTATTTT.

Many counts were recorded for this clonotype. The chain links TRBV6-2 or TRBV6-3 to TRBJ2-7, with no clear D. Germline CDR1 reads MNHEY; CDR2 reads SVGEGT. Trimming cost V 0 bases and J 2 bases, with 2 bases left between them. The CDR3 length is 12 residues. This chain's CDR3 is CASSYSAYEQYF. The CDR3 DNA sequence: TGTGCCAGCAGTTACTCAGCCTACGAGCAGTACTTC.

The J gene is TRBJ1-1, the V gene TRBV11-2, with unresolved D. V was shortened by 8 bases and J by 1 base, with 17 bases between the two germline ends. Per germline, CDR1 SGHAT and CDR2 FQNNGV. The CDR3 is 15 residues long. The DNA of the CDR3 is TGTGCCAGCGGGCTGCATTCATATACGAACACTGAAGCTTTCTTT. Translating it yields CASGLHSYTNTEAFF.

This clonotype was detected many times. The rearrangement joins TRBV7-8 to TRBJ1-1; 7 nucleotides line up with TRBD1. V was clipped by 4 bases and J by 11 bases; unmatched bases: 16. CDR3 length: 15 amino acids. CDR1 is SGHVS, CDR2 FQNEAQ, per germline. CDR3 protein: CASSSDELPGGEAFF. CDR3 coding DNA: TGTGCCAGCAGCTCAGACGAGTTACCAGGGGGAGAGGCTTTCTTT.

The rearrangement uses TRBV11-3 and TRBJ2-7; D gene uncertain. The CDR3 spans 15 residues. CDR1 SGHNT and CDR2 YENEEA come from the germline V gene. V gave up 5 bases and J gave up 2 bases, with 16 bases separating them. Here the CDR3 DNA reads TGTGCCAGCAGCCCAGATGAGGTTTACACCTACGAGCAGTACTTC. Amino acid sequence: CASSPDEVYTYEQYF.

For this clonotype: A read error may be the cause here, since a much bigger clone is one base away. The chain's CDR3 is CSVSFSTDTQYF. The CDR3 DNA sequence: TGCAGTGTTAGCTTTAGCACAGATACGCAGTATTTT. This sequence joins TRBV20-1 and TRBJ2-3; D is ambiguous. This CDR3 contains 12 residues. Trimming took off 7 bases at V and 0 bases at J, with 8 bases between the two ends. Germline V lookup: CDR1 DFQATT, CDR2 SNEGSKA (reference sequence).

A remark on this clonotype: One junction end does not reproduce the germline sequence, and a read error may be involved. The V call is TRBV6-2 or TRBV6-3, the J call TRBJ2-3, with 8 nucleotides matching TRBD2. CDR1 and CDR2 from the germline V gene are MNHEY and SVGEGT. The CDR3 is 13 residues long. The CDR3 region has the DNA TGTACCAGCCGGGGGGGGAACACAGATACGCGGTATTTT. Translated: CTSRGGNTDTRYF.

Of note for this clonotype: An end of the junction differs from the germline gene, which may be a read error. V gene TRBV5-4 combines with J gene TRBJ2-5; D gene unclear. Germline CDR1 reads SGHNT; CDR2 reads YYREEE (reference sequence). This CDR3 is built from 14 residues. The CDR3 DNA sequence: TGTACCAGCAGCACTACTCTGTGGGGAGAGACCCAGTACTTC. As protein: CTSSTTLWGETQYF.

Worth noting for this clonotype: It is likely a read error, because the conserved phenylalanine at the end of the CDR3 is missing. V and J are TRBV4-1 and TRBJ1-5; D uncertain. This CDR3 is built from 16 residues. Per germline, CDR1 MGHRA and CDR2 YSYEKL. Trimming pared 0 bases from V and 6 bases from J, leaving 15 bases between. CDR3 sequence (DNA): TGCGCCAGCAGCCAAGAGTGGTCAGGAGGTACTCAGCCCCAGCATTAT. As protein: CASSQEWSGGTQPQHY.

V is TRBV12-3 or TRBV12-4 and J is TRBJ2-5, with TRBD2 matching 13 bases. The CDR3 sequence is 16 residues long. V dropped 8 bases and J dropped 4; count of bases not matched to a gene: 10. The CDR3 sequence is CASAQTSGRSAETQYF. The CDR3 bases are TGTGCCAGCGCTCAGACTAGCGGGAGGTCTGCAGAGACCCAGTACTTC.

The J gene is TRBJ2-3, the V gene TRBV5-1; the D gene is possibly TRBD1 (7 bases). The CDR3 is 14 amino acids. Germline V gene data show CDR1 as SGHRS and CDR2 as YFSETQ. Trimming removed 4 bases from V and 1 base from J, with 10 bases in between. The CDR3 DNA reads TGCGCCAGCAGCGCGGGACAGTGCACAGATACGCAGTATTTT. Translating gives CASSAGQCTDTQYF.